This T cell receptor (beta chain) is drawn from a study of cytomegalovirus exposure and HLA in healthy donors. Broader study findings: There were over 150 TCR beta chains listed as cytomegalovirus-associated. Evidence from a later analysis indicated that most CMV-associated TCR beta chains looked HLA-restricted. Earlier analysis yielded a pattern in which most TCR beta V segments were productive about 90% or about 30% of the time.

This clone was seen a few times. Its antigen is undetermined. Germline V gives CDR1 ENHRY, CDR2 SYGVKD. The CDR3 runs 14 residues. Trimming took 7 bases from V and 7 from J; bases not matched to a gene: 11. The PCR was carried out with 60 Vbeta primers and 13 Jbeta primers. Libraries were prepared by immunoSEQ multiplex PCR; TCRdb keeps only in-frame clonotypes and omits some of them. Of about 92,000 clones listed, just under 70% were seen once; the top ten hold roughly 2.7%. The chain couples TRBV10-3 to TRBJ1-1; 8 bases match TRBD1. The TCR sequence derives from a man aged 45-65 years in good health and CMV-seronegative. Sequencing used PBMCs. CDR3 in DNA: TGTGCCATCACCCAGGACAGGGTAGGAGTTGAAGCTTTCTTT. It yields the protein CAITQDRVGVEAFF.